Below are 14 T cell receptor beta chains sequenced from a single sample in a study of spatial heterogeneity in lung cancer. Which antigens these TCRs recognize remains unknown. Study observations and caveats: In tumors, expanded intratumoral alpha and beta TCR counts tracked mutation counts.

TCRdb analysed the 5' RACE reads with MiXCR anew, one entry per CDR3 protein. The sample consists of around 12,000 distinct CDR3 sequences, about 6.3% of them appearing once. The time point denotes: sample taken at primary tumor resection. The specimen was lung tumor tissue, collected at surgery. Receptors originate from a female donor with early-stage non-small cell lung cancer.

The chain links TRBV18 to TRBJ2-5, with 8 bases aligning to TRBD2. V lost 4 bases and J lost 5; bases outside the gene matches: 6. Germline CDR1 reads KGHSH; CDR2 reads LQKENI. The CDR3 runs 14 residues. CDR3 sequence: CASSLAGPPETQYF. The CDR3 region has the DNA TGTGCCAGCTCACTAGCGGGGCCACCGGAGACCCAGTACTTC.

This clonotype has at least ten counts. The chain combines TRBV19 with TRBJ1-2; D not resolved. This CDR3 has 11 residues. Between the trimmed V and J ends, which lost 10 bases and 1 base, there was a span of 7 bases. Germline V gene lookup returns CDR1 LNHDA and CDR2 SQIVND (reference sequence). The chain's CDR3 is CATAVNYGYTF. The DNA for the CDR3 is TGTGCCACCGCAGTTAACTATGGCTACACCTTC. Filled out from reference TRBV19 and TRBJ1-2, the complete variable domain reads DGGITQSPKYLFRKEGQNVTLSCEQNLNHDAMYWYRQDPGQGLRLIYYSQIVNDFQKGDIAEGYSVSREKKESFPLTVTSAQKNPTAFYLCATAVNYGYTFGSGTRLTVV.

This clonotype is deemed medium-sized (0.01 to 0.1%). This sequence joins TRBV5-1 and TRBJ2-7; TRBD1 is a possible D gene (5 bases). The ends were cut back, 2 bases at V and 2 bases at J, with 14 bases in the middle. From germline, CDR1 is SGHRS and CDR2 YFSETQ. This CDR3 region has 15 residues. For the CDR3, the DNA is TGCGCCAGCAGCTTCGGAACCAGGGAAGCCTACGAGCAGTACTTC. This gives the protein CASSFGTREAYEQYF.

This clonotype occurred many times. V gene TRBV23-1 combines with J gene TRBJ2-7, with 7 bases matching TRBD1. TRBV23-1 is identified as an open reading frame with a role that is uncertain. J lost 2 bases, V lost 2 bases, and 9 bases had no gene match. The CDR3 is made up of 16 amino acids. This CDR3 is CASSQRTPGGAYEQYF. CDR3 DNA sequence: TGCGCCAGCAGTCAACGTACCCCAGGGGGAGCCTACGAGCAGTACTTC.

In its sample, this clonotype ranks as medium-sized. Here the CDR3 DNA reads TGTGCCAGCCGACTATTAACGGGACTAGCGGGAAATGAGCAGTTCTTC. Translating gives CASRLLTGLAGNEQFF. V and J are TRBV5-6 and TRBJ2-1; 13 bases align to TRBD2. The CDR3 is 16 residues long. The trim removed 7 bases at V and 7 bases at J, leaving 11 bases unmatched. Germline loops: CDR1 SGHDT, CDR2 YYEEEE.

In this sample, this clonotype turned up many times. The chain combines TRBV27 with TRBJ2-6; 7 nucleotides agree with TRBD2. J gave up 4 bases and V 6 bases, and 15 bases lay outside the gene matches. The CDR3 runs 18 residues. Germline V lookup: CDR1 MNHEY, CDR2 SMNVEV (reference sequence). The DNA for the CDR3 is TGTGCCAGCAGCACCCGAGCGGGATGGGGCCAGGGGGCCAACGTCCTGACTTTC. Its translation: CASSTRAGWGQGANVLTF.

In this sample, this clonotype is medium-sized (0.01 to 0.1%). The chain uses TRBV5-1 and TRBJ2-5, with TRBD2 identical over 7 bases. Germline V gene sequence: CDR1 SGHRS, CDR2 YFSETQ. V was pared by 1 base and J by 7 bases, with 4 bases of the junction left unmatched. The CDR3 is made up of 13 amino acids. This chain's CDR3 is CASSLSASGTQYF. The CDR3 bases are TGCGCCAGCAGCTTGTCTGCTAGCGGGACCCAGTACTTC.

This clonotype was found many times. The rearrangement joins TRBV6-6 to TRBJ2-1; 8 bases line up with TRBD2. The V segment lost 3 bases and the J segment 7 bases; nucleotides outside the gene matches: 5. The CDR3 is 14 residues long. Germline CDR1 is MNHNY and CDR2 is SVGAGI (reference sequence). The CDR3 sequence is CASSYRGGWNEQFF. As DNA, the CDR3 is TGTGCCAGCAGTTATCGGGGGGGCTGGAATGAGCAGTTCTTC.

The chain uses TRBV20-1 and TRBJ2-5; 12 bases are shared with TRBD2. After removal of 4 bases from V and 5 bases from J, the junction contained 5 bases not matched to a gene. Looked up from germline, CDR1 is DFQATT and CDR2 is SNEGSKA (reference sequence). The CDR3 loop spans 14 amino acids. CDR3 loop: CSATTSGGMETQYF. The CDR3 bases are TGCAGTGCTACCACTAGCGGGGGGATGGAGACCCAGTACTTC.

There are many counts of this clonotype. The chain couples TRBV10-3 to TRBJ1-1; 7 nucleotides match TRBD1. Unmatched junction bases numbered 0, after V lost 1 base and J lost 1 base. Germline V gene lookup returns CDR1 ENHRY and CDR2 SYGVKD. The length of the CDR3 is 14 residues. This chain's CDR3 is CAISEWTGNTEAFF. DNA for the CDR3: TGTGCCATCAGTGAGTGGACAGGGAACACTGAAGCTTTCTTT.

This clonotype has at least ten counts. This chain uses TRBV20-1 with TRBJ2-5, with D possibly matching TRBD1 (6 bases). V lost 6 bases, J lost 3 bases, and 14 bases lay in between. The germline V gene encodes CDR1 DFQATT and CDR2 SNEGSKA (reference sequence). The CDR3 runs 13 residues. The CDR3 bases are TGCAGTGCCCCCGACGGACAGAAAGAGACCCAGTACTTC. Amino acid sequence: CSAPDGQKETQYF.

This clonotype was found many times. The J gene is TRBJ2-7, the V gene TRBV4-1; D is uncertain. The CDR3 has 13 residues. V lost 0 bases, J lost 7 bases, and 10 bases lay in between. Germline CDR1 is MGHRA and CDR2 is YSYEKL. The CDR3 nucleotides read TGCGCCAGCAGCCAAGAACGGACCCGGGAGCAGTACTTC. This codes for CASSQERTREQYF.

By proportion, this clonotype is medium-sized. The V and J genes are TRBV4-2 and TRBJ1-4; the D gene is possibly TRBD1 (6 bases). Per the germline V gene, CDR1 is LGHNA and CDR2 is YNFKEQ. This CDR3 comprises 14 residues. The ends were cut back, 1 base at V and 4 bases at J, with 7 bases in the middle. The CDR3 loop reads CASSQGTVNEKLFF. Written as DNA, the CDR3 is TGTGCCAGCAGCCAAGGGACAGTTAATGAAAAACTGTTTTTT.

This clonotype was picked up many times. The chain couples TRBV30 to TRBJ2-2; D not certain. The V gene's germline CDR1 is GTSNPN and CDR2 SVGIG (reference sequence). There are 12 residues in the CDR3. V shed 5 bases and J shed 5 bases, with 9 bases lying between them. CDR3 sequence reads: CAWGERTGELFF. CDR3 nucleotides: TGTGCCTGGGGAGAAAGGACCGGGGAGCTGTTTTTT.